The 22 T cell receptor beta chains in this list originate from one sample, sequenced in a study of T cells in Graves' hyperthyroidism and ophthalmopathy. TCR beta CDR3 regions were amplified from RNA. The HTBI set primed first-round TCR CDR3 RT-PCR. TCRdb fed the multiplex PCR reads into MiXCR, producing one record per CDR3 protein. Of some 500,000 distinct CDR3 sequences listed, 13% to 15% are singletons. The specimen was blood. These receptors all come from a woman between 18 and 29 years old with Graves' hyperthyroidism.

At least ten counts were recorded for this clonotype. The rearrangement joins TRBV24-1 to TRBJ2-1; TRBD2 agrees at 10 bases. V shed 5 bases, J shed 2 bases, and the junction held 2 bases outside the gene matches. The CDR3 length is 15 residues. Looked up from germline, CDR1 is KGHDR and CDR2 is SFDVKD. The CDR3 sequence is CATSVTSGTYNEQFF. CDR3 DNA sequence: TGTGCCACCAGTGTTACTAGCGGGACCTACAATGAGCAGTTCTTC.

For this clonotype: This may be a read error: a much more frequent sequence differs by one nucleotide. This chain joins TRBV3-1 and TRBJ1-1, with a possible D match to TRBD1 (5 bases). From germline, CDR1 is LGHDT and CDR2 YNNKEL (reference sequence). V was cut by 0 bases and J by 11 bases, with 13 bases left in between. This CDR3 spans 13 amino acids. The CDR3 nucleotides are TGTGCCAGCAGCCAAGAGACAGAGGGATCGGCTTTCTTT. Its protein is CASSQETEGSAFF.

The gene calls are TRBV7-2 and TRBJ2-1, with D unresolved. Germline V gives CDR1 SGHTA, CDR2 FQGNSA. V was clipped by 1 base and J by 8 bases, with 9 bases between them. This CDR3 spans 13 amino acids. The CDR3 loop is CASSLGNGYEQFF. The CDR3 nucleotides are TGTGCCAGCAGCTTAGGGAACGGGTATGAGCAGTTCTTC. The full variable domain, in which reference TRBV7-2 and TRBJ2-1 provide the parts outside the CDR3, is GAGVSQSPSNKVTEKGKDVELRCDPISGHTALYWYRQSLGQGLEFLIYFQGNSAPDKSGLPSDRFSAERTGGSVSTLTIQRTQQEDSAVYLCASSLGNGYEQFFGPGTRLTVL.

This clonotype was counted only a few times. The gene calls are TRBV4-1 and TRBJ2-1; maybe TRBD2 (5 bases). With 4 bases removed from V and 0 bases from J, the gap between germline ends came to 22 bases. The CDR3 length is 19 residues. Germline assignment: CDR1 MGHRA and CDR2 YSYEKL. CDR3 coding DNA: TGCGCCAGCAGCCCGAGGACTCCAACATCAGGATTCTCCTACAATGAGCAGTTCTTC. Protein sequence: CASSPRTPTSGFSYNEQFF.

The table lists this clonotype with many counts. Sequence at one end of the junction differs from germline and may be a read error. The chain couples TRBV3-1 to TRBJ1-1, with 7 bases identical to TRBD1. Germline V gene sequence: CDR1 LGHDT, CDR2 YNNKEL (reference sequence). The length of the CDR3 is 15 residues. In DNA form, the CDR3 reads TGTGCCAGCAGCCAAGATGACAGGGTGAAGACTGAAGCTTTCTTT. This translates into CASSQDDRVKTEAFF.

This clonotype was seen repeatedly, ten times or more. The DNA of the CDR3 is TGCGCCAGCAGCCCTCTCTCTTCGTCTGGAAACACCATATATTTT. Translating it yields CASSPLSSSGNTIYF. This rearrangement joins TRBV5-1 to TRBJ1-3; D unclear. CDR1 and CDR2 (germline): SGHRS, YFSETQ. The germline V and J ends were trimmed by 4 bases and 1 base, with 12 bases remaining between them. The CDR3 has 15 residues.

This clonotype was seen at least ten times. The J gene is TRBJ1-2, the V gene TRBV4-1; D not certain. CDR3 length: 14 amino acids. V was shortened by 0 bases and J by 5 bases, with 10 bases between the two germline ends. CDR1 MGHRA and CDR2 YSYEKL come from the germline V gene. The CDR3 DNA is TGCGCCAGCAGCCAAGAACCCAGCTTTTATGGCTACACCTTC. It is translated as CASSQEPSFYGYTF.

In the case of this clonotype: This may be a read error, as it is one base from a much larger clone. The chain combines TRBV12-3 or TRBV12-4 with TRBJ2-1; TRBD1 matches at 12 bases. The CDR3 runs 14 residues. J gave up 8 bases and V 4 bases, and 3 bases lay outside the gene matches. The CDR3 DNA sequence: TGTGCCAGCAGTTCGGGACAGGGGGCTTATGAGCAGTTCTTC. Translated: CASSSGQGAYEQFF.

This clonotype was counted only a few times. The rearrangement links TRBV6-1 to TRBJ1-1, with unresolved D. Germline CDR1 is MNHNS and CDR2 is SASEGT. The V end lost 3 bases, the J end lost 4 bases, and 12 bases lay between the germline ends. The CDR3 spans 14 residues. The CDR3 coding sequence is TGTGCCAGCAGTGAGGCTCAGAGAGGCACTGAAGCTTTCTTT. It encodes CASSEAQRGTEAFF.

This clonotype was found many times. The V call is TRBV10-3, the J call TRBJ2-7; TRBD2 is a possible D gene (5 bases). Germline V CDR1 and CDR2: ENHRY, SYGVKD. Trimming pared 2 bases from V and 7 bases from J, leaving 21 bases between. This CDR3 has 16 amino acids. CDR3 in DNA: TGTGCCATCAGTGAGGCTGACTACGCAAGGGAGCGTGAGCAGTACGTC. The encoded protein is CAISEADYAREREQYV.

The chain couples TRBV6-2 or TRBV6-3 to TRBJ2-4; either TRBD1 or TRBD2 may supply D (6 bases each). CDR1 and CDR2 (germline): MNHEY, SVGEGT. The CDR3 is made up of 15 amino acids. Between the trimmed V and J ends, which lost 4 bases and 1 base, there was a span of 11 bases. This chain's CDR3 is CASSSQGGAKNIQYF. The DNA for the CDR3 is TGTGCCAGCAGTTCTCAAGGGGGGGCCAAAAACATTCAGTACTTC.

Ten or more counts support this clonotype. The rearrangement links TRBV10-3 to TRBJ2-5; 8 bases align to TRBD1. Germline-derived CDR1 and CDR2 are ENHRY and SYGVKD. Trimming removed 3 bases from V and 0 bases from J; junction bases left unmatched: 6. CDR3 length equals 16 residues. The CDR3 DNA reads TGTGCCATCAGTGAACAGGGGGAGATGTACCAAGAGACCCAGTACTTC. Its protein product is CAISEQGEMYQETQYF.

This chain joins TRBV10-3 and TRBJ1-1; 9 nucleotides match TRBD1. J gave up 1 base and V 6 bases, and 3 bases lay outside the gene matches. Germline CDR1 reads ENHRY; CDR2 reads SYGVKD. The CDR3 is made up of 14 amino acids. CDR3 sequence: CAIRGQGENTEAFF. As DNA, the CDR3 is TGTGCCATCAGGGGACAGGGAGAGAACACTGAAGCTTTCTTT.

This clonotype was found many times. The rearrangement joins TRBV9 to TRBJ1-1; D is ambiguous. The CDR3 spans 13 residues. The germline CDR1 and CDR2 sequences are SGDLS and YYNGEE. The V and J ends lost 0 bases and 4 bases respectively, with 7 bases between them. CDR3 amino acids: CASSVGSGTEAFF. CDR3 bases: TGTGCCAGCAGCGTAGGATCCGGCACTGAAGCTTTCTTT.

This clonotype was detected many times. The chain employs TRBV29-1 and TRBJ2-3, with 9 positions matching TRBD2. V lost 6 bases, J lost 7 bases, and 8 bases stayed unmatched. This CDR3 has 13 amino acids. Germline V gene sequence: CDR1 SQVTM, CDR2 ANQGSEA. DNA for the CDR3: TGCAGCGTCCCCCTGGCGGGAGGGTATACGCAGTATTTT. Translated, it gives CSVPLAGGYTQYF.

This clonotype showed up many times. J is TRBJ1-6 and V is TRBV6-1; D unclear. The length of the CDR3 is 11 residues. Trimming pared 7 bases from V and 10 bases from J, leaving 8 bases between. Germline V gene sequence: CDR1 MNHNS, CDR2 SASEGT. CDR3 DNA: TGTGCCAGCATGGAGAGGTCACCCCTCCACTTT. This gives the protein CASMERSPLHF.

This clonotype was detected many times. The rearrangement joins TRBV10-2 to TRBJ2-1, with 8 nucleotides matching TRBD2. After removal of 7 bases from V and 1 base from J, the junction contained 6 bases not matched to a gene. The germline V gene encodes CDR1 WSHSY and CDR2 SAAADI. The CDR3 totals 15 residues. CDR3: CASNNGRGSYNEQFF. The CDR3, as DNA: TGCGCCAGCAATAACGGGAGGGGATCCTACAATGAGCAGTTCTTC.

CDR3 loop: CASSRFSGPPGNEQFF. The CDR3 nucleotides read TGTGCCAGCAGCCGATTCAGCGGCCCCCCGGGGAATGAGCAGTTCTTC. V is TRBV11-2 and J is TRBJ2-1, with D tentatively TRBD2 (5 bases). CDR1 and CDR2 from the germline V gene are SGHAT and FQNNGV. Trimming cost V 5 bases and J 7 bases, with 21 bases left between them. The CDR3 loop spans 16 amino acids.

This clonotype appeared many times. This chain links TRBV12-3 or TRBV12-4 with TRBJ2-2; 9 bases fit TRBD2. The CDR3 runs 17 residues. The V segment lost 6 bases and the J segment 4 bases; nucleotides outside the gene matches: 12. The CDR3 nucleotides read TGTGCCAGCAGCCTATCCGGGACTAGCTTATTCACCGGGGAGCTGTTTTTT. Translated, it gives CASSLSGTSLFTGELFF.

This clonotype was seen repeatedly, ten times or more. The chain couples TRBV5-1 to TRBJ2-2, with 7 bases identical to TRBD2. CDR1 is SGHRS, CDR2 YFSETQ, per germline. The J segment lost 4 bases and the V segment lost 5 bases, leaving 5 bases of the junction unmatched. The CDR3 has 14 amino acids. The CDR3: CASRVREGTGELFF. The CDR3 DNA reads as TGCGCCAGCAGGGTCAGGGAGGGCACCGGGGAGCTGTTTTTT. Based on the CDR3 plus reference TRBV5-1 and TRBJ2-2, the full variable domain is KAGVTQTPRYLIKTRGQQVTLSCSPISGHRSVSWYQQTPGQGLQFLFEYFSETQRNKGNFPGRFSGRQFSNSRSEMNVSTLELGDSALYLCASRVREGTGELFFGEGSRLTVL.

This clonotype was picked up many times. V and J are TRBV11-3 and TRBJ2-1, with D maybe TRBD2 (6 bases). Deletions cut 5 bases from V and 7 bases from J, with 24 bases between. CDR1 and CDR2 (germline): SGHNT, YENEEA. This CDR3 region has 17 residues. DNA for the CDR3: TGTGCCAGCAGCCCACCTAATCGGGACTCCTTGTCAAATGAGCAGTTCTTC. Protein product: CASSPPNRDSLSNEQFF.

This clonotype was seen ten or more times. V usage is TRBV5-1 and J usage is TRBJ2-2; D is perhaps TRBD2 (6 bases). CDR3 length equals 13 residues. Between the trimmed V and J ends, which lost 5 bases and 4 bases, there was a span of 9 bases. In germline, CDR1 is SGHRS, CDR2 YFSETQ. The CDR3 region has the DNA TGCGCCAGCAGACTAGCTGGCACCGGGGAGCTGTTTTTT. It yields the protein CASRLAGTGELFF.